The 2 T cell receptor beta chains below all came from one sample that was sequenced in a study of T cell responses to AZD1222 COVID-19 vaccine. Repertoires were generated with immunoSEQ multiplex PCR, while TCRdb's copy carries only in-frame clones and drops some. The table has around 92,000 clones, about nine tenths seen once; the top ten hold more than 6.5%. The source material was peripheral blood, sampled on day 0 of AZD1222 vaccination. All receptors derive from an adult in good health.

CDR3 amino acids: CASSLPRDRGSPLHF. The CDR3 bases are TGTGCCAGCAGCCTCCCCCGGGACAGGGGATCACCCCTCCACTTT. This chain uses TRBV6-5 with TRBJ1-6; 10 bases align to TRBD1. After removal of 6 bases from V and 10 bases from J, the junction contained 9 bases not matched to a gene. The CDR3 consists of 15 residues. CDR1 MNHEY and CDR2 SVGAGI come from the germline V gene.

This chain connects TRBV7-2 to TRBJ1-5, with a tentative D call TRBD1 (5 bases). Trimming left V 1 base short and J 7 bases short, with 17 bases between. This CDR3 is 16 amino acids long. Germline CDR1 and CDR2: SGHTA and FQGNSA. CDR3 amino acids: CASSLGSRGSGQPQHF. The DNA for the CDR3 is TGTGCCAGCAGCTTAGGGTCAAGGGGCTCTGGCCAGCCCCAGCATTTT.